One and the same sample provided the 22 T cell receptor beta chains below, sequenced in a study of cytomegalovirus exposure and HLA in healthy donors. PCR involved 60 Vbeta and 13 Jbeta primers. Some clones are missing from TCRdb's copy, which holds only in-frame ones; the method was immunoSEQ multiplex PCR. The table has 110,000 or so clones, 70% to 85% seen once. Sequenced sample: PBMCs. Every receptor here comes from a young man in good health and CMV-seropositive.

The chain employs TRBV11-2 and TRBJ1-1, with D hard to call. The CDR3 covers 14 residues. Germline V CDR1 and CDR2: SGHAT, FQNNGV. V was cut by 7 bases and J by 4 bases, with 16 bases left in between. The CDR3 DNA reads as TGTGCCAGCACCATTGGGTGGGGAGGCACTGAAGCTTTCTTT. As protein: CASTIGWGGTEAFF. The whole variable domain, remainder taken from reference TRBV11-2 and TRBJ1-1, is EAGVAQSPRYKIIEKRQSVAFWCNPISGHATLYWYQQILGQGPKLLIQFQNNGVVDDSQLPKDRFSAERLKGVDSTLKIQPAKLEDSAVYLCASTIGWGGTEAFFGQGTRLTVV.

This clone appeared once. This rearrangement joins TRBV5-1 to TRBJ2-1; D possibly corresponds to TRBD2 (6 bases). The CDR3 totals 15 residues. Trimming left V 4 bases short and J 1 base short, with 12 bases between. Germline CDR1 and CDR2: SGHRS and YFSETQ. This CDR3 is CASSTSGPSYNEQFF. Here the CDR3 DNA reads TGCGCCAGCAGCACAAGCGGGCCATCCTACAATGAGCAGTTCTTC.

This rearrangement joins TRBV25-1 to TRBJ1-1; D remains ambiguous. The length of the CDR3 is 15 residues. Per germline, CDR1 MGHDK and CDR2 SYGVNS. Trimming took 0 bases from V and 0 from J, leaving 8 bases between them. As DNA, the CDR3 is TGTGCCAGCAGTGAATACGACGACTTGAACACTGAAGCTTTCTTT. This sequence encodes CASSEYDDLNTEAFF.

The chain has TRBV19 and TRBJ2-1, with 11 bases identical to TRBD2. CDR3 length: 17 residues. V gave up 10 bases and J gave up 7 bases; unmatched junction bases: 18. Germline V gene data show CDR1 as LNHDA and CDR2 as SQIVND (reference sequence). CDR3 amino acids: CATGGGVAGGPWNEQFF. Written as DNA, the CDR3 is TGTGCCACTGGAGGGGGGGTAGCGGGAGGGCCTTGGAATGAGCAGTTCTTC.

The rearrangement joins TRBV12-5 to TRBJ2-4, with 16 bases lining up with TRBD2. Per the germline V gene, CDR1 is LGHNT and CDR2 is FRNRAP. Unmatched junction bases numbered 8, after V lost 3 bases and J lost 0 bases. The CDR3 runs to 20 residues. CDR3 in amino acids: CASGFRSGLAGGRAKNIQYF. The CDR3 DNA sequence: TGTGCTAGTGGTTTCCGGTCGGGACTAGCGGGAGGGCGAGCCAAAAACATTCAGTACTTC.

The V call is TRBV9, the J call TRBJ1-6, with 10 bases matching TRBD1. This CDR3 region has 15 residues. In germline, CDR1 is SGDLS, CDR2 YYNGEE. V lost 3 bases, J lost 9 bases, and 6 bases stayed unmatched. For the CDR3, the DNA is TGTGCCAGCAGCGCTCAGGACAGGGGGATTTCACCCCTCCACTTT. Its protein product is CASSAQDRGISPLHF.

The chain carries TRBV11-2 and TRBJ1-6, with D uncertain. Germline values: CDR1 SGHAT, CDR2 FQNNGV. This CDR3 comprises 15 residues. With 2 bases removed from V and 1 base from J, the gap between germline ends came to 6 bases. The CDR3 DNA is TGTGCCAGCAGCTTACTGACATCCTATAATTCACCCCTCCACTTT. Translation gives CASSLLTSYNSPLHF.

The chain uses TRBV14 and TRBJ1-1, with D possibly being TRBD1 (5 bases). V lost 2 bases, J lost 9 bases, and 10 bases lay in between. The CDR3 sequence is 12 residues long. In germline, CDR1 is SGHDN, CDR2 FVKESK. The CDR3 is CASSQQGPQAFF. CDR3 coding DNA: TGTGCCAGCAGCCAACAGGGCCCACAAGCTTTCTTT.

The chain combines TRBV9 with TRBJ1-2; perhaps TRBD1 as D (6 bases). V lost 4 bases, J lost 7 bases, and 17 bases lay in between. Looked up from germline, CDR1 is SGDLS and CDR2 is YYNGEE. This CDR3 region has 14 residues. The CDR3 sequence is CASSSRGAGAGYTF. The CDR3 DNA reads TGTGCCAGCAGCTCCCGGGGGGCAGGCGCTGGCTACACCTTC.

The chain uses TRBV6-5 and TRBJ1-3, with 10 nucleotides matching TRBD1. CDR3 length equals 15 residues. V was pared by 6 bases and J by 3 bases, with 5 bases of the junction left unmatched. Germline V CDR1 and CDR2: MNHEY, SVGAGI. CDR3 in DNA: TGTGCCAGCAGGTCGACAGGGGGCCGTGGAAACACCATATATTTT. Residues: CASRSTGGRGNTIYF.

The chain joins TRBV6-5 to TRBJ1-1; possibly TRBD1 for D (5 bases). CDR3 length equals 14 residues. Trimming pared 4 bases from V and 5 bases from J, leaving 14 bases between. The V gene's germline CDR1 is MNHEY and CDR2 SVGAGI. The CDR3 DNA is TGTGCCAGCAGTTGGGCCAGGGCTGGTACTGAAGCTTTCTTT. It encodes CASSWARAGTEAFF.

The chain has TRBV6-5 and TRBJ2-5; the D is unclear. From germline, CDR1 is MNHEY and CDR2 SVGAGI. CDR3 length equals 13 residues. Trimming removed 0 bases at V and 5 bases at J, with 7 bases between. The CDR3 sequence: CASSYSRPETQYF. DNA of the CDR3: TGTGCCAGCAGTTACTCCAGGCCGGAGACCCAGTACTTC.

The V and J genes are TRBV11-2 and TRBJ1-3; 7 bases match TRBD1. Looked up from germline, CDR1 is SGHAT and CDR2 is FQNNGV. Trimming removed 3 bases from V and 8 bases from J; junction bases left unmatched: 16. This CDR3 is built from 17 residues. CDR3 bases: TGTGCCAGCAGCTTCCCCCGAGACAGGGTGCCGGCCGACACCATATATTTT. This translates into CASSFPRDRVPADTIYF.

The V call is TRBV10-1, the J call TRBJ2-1; no clear D. V dropped 3 bases and J dropped 4 bases, with 4 bases sitting between them. Germline CDR1 reads WNHNN; CDR2 reads SYGVQD (reference sequence). This CDR3 is built from 12 residues. The CDR3 DNA reads as TGCGCCAGCAGTGATCCATACAATGAGCAGTTCTTC. This encodes CASSDPYNEQFF.

CDR3 in amino acids: CASSPSGFANTGELFF. The DNA for the CDR3 is TGTGCCAGCAGCCCAAGCGGGTTCGCGAACACCGGGGAGCTGTTTTTT. The chain couples TRBV7-8 to TRBJ2-2; perhaps TRBD2 as D (6 bases). This CDR3 contains 16 residues. Germline V gene data show CDR1 as SGHVS and CDR2 as FQNEAQ. The V gene lost 5 bases and the J gene lost 0 bases, with 13 bases spanning the gap.

J is TRBJ2-7 and V is TRBV30, with 7 bases lining up with TRBD2. The junction had 17 bases not matched to a gene; V was cut back by 3 bases and J by 6 bases. CDR3 length: 16 residues. Germline V gene sequence: CDR1 GTSNPN, CDR2 SVGIG (reference sequence). As DNA, the CDR3 is TGTGCCTGGAGGCCCCAAAGCGGGGTTATAAACAGCGAGCAGTACTTC. Translation gives CAWRPQSGVINSEQYF.

The chain uses TRBV7-9 and TRBJ2-5, with a weak D call TRBD1 (5 bases). V was trimmed by 3 bases and J by 6 bases, leaving 17 bases between them. The CDR3 length is 15 residues. CDR1 is SEHNR and CDR2 is FQNEAQ in the germline V gene (reference sequence). CDR3 sequence: CASSFGLDPGKTQYF. The CDR3 region has the DNA TGTGCCAGCAGCTTCGGGTTAGATCCAGGGAAGACCCAGTACTTC.

This clone was seen a few times. The CDR3 DNA follows: TGTGCCAGCAGCTTGGGATCGGAGCGGGAGGACGGGGAGCAGTACTTC. Amino acid sequence: CASSLGSEREDGEQYF. V usage is TRBV5-4 and J usage is TRBJ2-7; 9 nucleotides line up with TRBD2. The length of the CDR3 is 16 residues. The V gene end was trimmed by 0 bases and the J gene end by 7 bases; junction bases not matched to a gene: 11. Germline V CDR1 and CDR2: SGHNT, YYREEE (reference sequence).

This rearrangement joins TRBV18 to TRBJ2-2; no definite D call. The CDR3 totals 15 residues. The V and J ends lost 2 bases and 5 bases respectively, with 12 bases between them. Germline assignment: CDR1 KGHSH and CDR2 LQKENI. This CDR3 is CASSPSQDRTGELFF. The CDR3 DNA reads as TGTGCCAGCTCACCATCCCAGGATCGGACCGGGGAGCTGTTTTTT.

The chain carries TRBV7-2 and TRBJ2-1, with a tentative D call TRBD2 (6 bases). Trimming left V 4 bases short and J 0 bases short, with 16 bases between. Germline loops: CDR1 SGHTA, CDR2 FQGNSA. The CDR3 extends over 17 amino acids. CDR3 sequence: CASSYPIAASSYNEQFF. CDR3 bases: TGTGCCAGCAGCTACCCAATAGCGGCAAGCTCCTACAATGAGCAGTTCTTC.

The genes are TRBV2 and TRBJ2-7; 12 bases line up with TRBD2. Unmatched junction bases numbered 1, after V lost 4 bases and J lost 0 bases. Germline-derived CDR1 and CDR2 are SNHLY and FYNNEI. The CDR3 extends over 15 amino acids. CDR3 residues: CASSATSGSSYEQYF. CDR3 coding DNA: TGTGCCAGCAGTGCGACTAGCGGGAGCTCCTACGAGCAGTACTTC.

The V gene is TRBV27, the J gene TRBJ1-5; TRBD1 aligns across 10 bases. Germline trimming cut 6 bases from V and 0 bases from J; bases unmatched to any gene: 5. CDR3 size: 16 residues. Germline V lookup: CDR1 MNHEY, CDR2 SMNVEV (reference sequence). CDR3 sequence: CASRDWTGGSNQPQHF. The CDR3 coding sequence is TGTGCCAGCAGAGACTGGACAGGGGGTAGCAATCAGCCCCAGCATTTT.